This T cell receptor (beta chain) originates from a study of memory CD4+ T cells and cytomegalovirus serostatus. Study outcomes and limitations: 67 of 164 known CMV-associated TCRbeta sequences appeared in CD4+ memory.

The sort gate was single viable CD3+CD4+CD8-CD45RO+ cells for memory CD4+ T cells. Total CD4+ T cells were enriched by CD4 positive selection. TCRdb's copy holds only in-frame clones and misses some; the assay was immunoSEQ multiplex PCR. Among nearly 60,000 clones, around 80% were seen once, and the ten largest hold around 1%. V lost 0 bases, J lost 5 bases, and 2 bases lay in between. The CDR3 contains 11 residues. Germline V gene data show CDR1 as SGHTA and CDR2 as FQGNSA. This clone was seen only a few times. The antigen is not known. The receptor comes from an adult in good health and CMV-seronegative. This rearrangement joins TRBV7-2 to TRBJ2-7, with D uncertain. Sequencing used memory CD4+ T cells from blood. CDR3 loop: CASSLANEQYF. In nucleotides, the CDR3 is TGTGCCAGCAGCTTAGCGAACGAGCAGTACTTC.